This TCR beta chain came from a study of blood T cells in healthy people across ages. The study, taken as a whole, reports: Nothing was known about donor CMV status, and this possibly confounded expanded clonotype changes. PBMC samples, being unsorted, prevented any conclusive comparison of naive and antigen-experienced cells. A strong correlation between TCR beta diversity and naive T cell percentage was seen. In long-lived donors, naive CD4+ cell counts and diversity exceeded those of aged donors.

Then a second PCR, running roughly 7 to 11 cycles, was carried out with a sample-barcoded 5' primer and a J-beta primer mix. One entry per CDR3 protein, called by TCRdb with MiXCR from the 5' RACE reads. Altogether roughly 680,000 distinct CDR3 sequences are present, around 20% being singletons, with the ten largest covering 3.5% to 4%. The CDR3 runs 16 residues. Per germline, CDR1 SGHAT and CDR2 FQNNGV. The ends lost 5 bases at V and 4 bases at J; junction bases unmatched: 6. As concerns this clonotype: Its antigen remains unknown.

The clonotype was recovered from an older man in good health. V is TRBV11-2 and J is TRBJ2-1, with 12 bases that match TRBD2. The source material was blood. The CDR3 nucleotides read TGTGCCAGCAGCGCCCCCGGACTAGCGGGGTACAATGAGCAGTTCTTC. Translated: CASSAPGLAGYNEQFF.